The 18 T cell receptor beta chains in this list originate from one sample, sequenced in a study of T cell changes during pregnancy in multiple sclerosis (dated by TCRdb to 2018 to 2020). The library was built by means of the immunoSEQ multiplex PCR assay. TCRdb mirrors the immuneACCESS table, restricted to in-frame sequences. Some clones are absent from its copies; in checked studies, under half trace to an unresolved V gene, and the reason for the others is unknown. The table for this sample lists around 57,000 clones; around 92% of them were counted only once. The top ten clonotypes cover around 0.16% of the sample. The starting material was CD4+ T cells from peripheral blood mononuclear cells, obtained after pregnancy. The receptor set was obtained from a female donor in good health, enrolled as a control in a pregnancy study.

The V and J genes are TRBV20-1 and TRBJ2-1, with D uncertain. The CDR3 runs 10 residues. V gave up 3 bases and J gave up 6 bases, with 3 bases separating them. Germline lookup yields CDR1 DFQATT and CDR2 SNEGSKA (reference sequence). CDR3 region: CSASRNEQFF. In DNA, the CDR3 is TGCAGTGCTAGTCGCAATGAGCAGTTCTTC.

The V gene is TRBV5-1, the J gene TRBJ2-7, with a tentative D call TRBD1 (6 bases). V lost 0 bases and J lost 4, with 17 bases in between. There are 16 residues in the CDR3. Per the germline V gene, CDR1 is SGHRS and CDR2 is YFSETQ. The CDR3 region is CASSLAVPQGQYEQYF. The CDR3 nucleotides are TGCGCCAGCAGCTTGGCGGTTCCGCAGGGACAATACGAGCAGTACTTC.

The V call is TRBV27, the J call TRBJ1-4, with a possible D match to TRBD1 (5 bases). Trimming cost V 6 bases and J 2 bases, with 13 bases left between them. The germline V gene has CDR1 MNHEY and CDR2 SMNVEV (reference sequence). This CDR3 has 15 residues. CDR3 residues: CASSPRQITNEKLFF. In nucleotides, the CDR3 is TGTGCCAGCAGCCCCAGACAGATTACTAATGAAAAACTGTTTTTT.

The CDR3 coding sequence is TGTGCCAGCACCCCCGGGGGAGGAAAACTGTTTTTT. Translating gives CASTPGGGKLFF. The V gene is TRBV6-5, the J gene TRBJ1-4; tentative D call: TRBD1 (5 bases). The CDR3 is 12 amino acids. V lost 7 bases to trimming and J lost 10 bases, with 13 bases between them. Looked up from germline, CDR1 is MNHEY and CDR2 is SVGAGI.

V is TRBV11-3 and J is TRBJ2-3; tentatively, D is TRBD1 (5 bases). From germline, CDR1 is SGHNT and CDR2 YENEEA. V lost 0 bases and J lost 4, with 11 bases in between. The CDR3 contains 15 residues. The CDR3 here is CASSLDRARADTQYF. CDR3 nucleotide sequence: TGTGCCAGCAGCTTAGATCGGGCCAGGGCAGATACGCAGTATTTT. Together with reference TRBV11-3 and TRBJ2-3, the CDR3 gives the full variable domain: EAGVVQSPRYKIIEKKQPVAFWCNPISGHNTLYWYLQNLGQGPELLIRYENEEAVDDSQLPKDRFSAERLKGVDSTLKIQPAELGDSAVYLCASSLDRARADTQYFGPGTRLTVL.

The count of this clone is one. The J gene is TRBJ1-4, the V gene TRBV4-2, with D possibly matching TRBD1 (5 bases). The CDR3 has 17 amino acids. V was shortened by 1 base and J by 6 bases, with 18 bases between the two germline ends. The germline gives CDR1 LGHNA, CDR2 YNFKEQ. DNA for the CDR3: TGTGCCAGCAGCCAAGTACTATACTTGGGGCGGCATGAAAAACTGTTTTTT. This encodes CASSQVLYLGRHEKLFF.

This rearrangement joins TRBV7-9 to TRBJ2-7; perhaps TRBD1 as D (6 bases). Deletions cut 3 bases from V and 1 base from J, with 10 bases between. The CDR3 is 14 residues long. From germline, CDR1 is SEHNR and CDR2 FQNEAQ (reference sequence). CDR3 sequence reads: CASSFDRFSYEQYF. The CDR3 bases are TGTGCCAGCAGCTTCGACAGGTTTTCCTACGAGCAGTACTTC. Filled out from reference TRBV7-9 and TRBJ2-7, the complete variable domain reads DTGVSQNPRHKITKRGQNVTFRCDPISEHNRLYWYRQTLGQGPEFLTYFQNEAQLEKSRLLSDRFSAERPKGSFSTLEIQRTEQGDSAMYLCASSFDRFSYEQYFGPGTRLTVT.

The CDR3 region has the DNA TGTGCTAGTGGTCCCCCGGGGGATACGCAGTATTTT. Protein sequence: CASGPPGDTQYF. This sequence joins TRBV12-5 and TRBJ2-3, with a weak D call TRBD2 (5 bases). The CDR3 sequence is 12 residues long. CDR1 is LGHNT, CDR2 FRNRAP, per germline. Trimming shortened V by 5 bases and J by 6 bases, and 9 bases separated the two germline ends.

The rearrangement uses TRBV7-2 and TRBJ1-5; TRBD1 agrees at 7 bases. V lost 3 bases to trimming and J lost 3 bases; unmatched junction nucleotides: 2. CDR1 is SGHTA, CDR2 FQGNSA, per germline. The CDR3 is made up of 14 amino acids. CDR3 residues: CASSLGQLNQPQHF. The DNA for the CDR3 is TGTGCCAGCAGCTTGGGACAGCTCAATCAGCCCCAGCATTTT.

This clone was counted once. This rearrangement joins TRBV10-3 to TRBJ2-2; possible D gene TRBD1, 7 bases. Germline V CDR1 and CDR2: ENHRY, SYGVKD. The CDR3 totals 17 residues. Trimming stripped 0 bases from V and 4 bases from J, with 15 bases between. The CDR3 is CAISESRGQGGTGELFF. DNA of the CDR3: TGTGCCATCAGTGAGTCCCGAGGTCAGGGGGGCACCGGGGAGCTGTTTTTT.

The J gene is TRBJ2-4, the V gene TRBV7-8; D not resolved. Trimming stripped 2 bases from V and 0 bases from J, with 14 bases between. The length of the CDR3 is 17 residues. In germline, CDR1 is SGHVS, CDR2 FQNEAQ. In DNA form, the CDR3 reads TGTGCCAGCAGCTTAAATTACGACACACTAGCCAAAAACATTCAGTACTTC. Translating it yields CASSLNYDTLAKNIQYF.

The J gene is TRBJ1-3, the V gene TRBV6-7, with 10 positions matching TRBD1. TRBV6-7 belongs to the ORF category, with a function that is uncertain. Trimming removed 0 bases from V and 4 bases from J; junction bases left unmatched: 6. This CDR3 is 17 amino acids long. CDR3 DNA: TGTGCCAGCAGTTACTCTCACGGACAGGGGGTAGGAAACACCATATATTTT. Translating it yields CASSYSHGQGVGNTIYF.

The rearrangement links TRBV7-8 to TRBJ1-1, with D possibly TRBD1 on 5 matching bases. This CDR3 comprises 15 residues. In germline, CDR1 is SGHVS, CDR2 FQNEAQ. V was shortened by 1 base and J by 1 base, with 10 bases between the two germline ends. CDR3: CASSLVTGWNTEAFF. DNA for the CDR3: TGTGCCAGCAGCTTAGTAACAGGATGGAACACTGAAGCTTTCTTT.

The gene calls are TRBV5-4 and TRBJ1-5; TRBD1 agrees at 9 bases. This CDR3 has 14 amino acids. V shed 4 bases and J 2 bases; nucleotides not matched to a gene: 1. CDR1 is SGHNT and CDR2 is YYREEE in the germline V gene (reference sequence). CDR3 residues: CASSRDRGNQPQHF. The CDR3 bases are TGTGCCAGCAGCCGGGACAGGGGCAATCAGCCCCAGCATTTT. The whole variable domain, remainder taken from reference TRBV5-4 and TRBJ1-5, is ETGVTQSPTHLIKTRGQQVTLRCSSQSGHNTVSWYQQALGQGPQFIFQYYREEENGRGNFPPRFSGLQFPNYSSELNVNALELDDSALYLCASSRDRGNQPQHFGDGTRLSIL.

The chain carries TRBV19 and TRBJ1-3; D is possibly TRBD1 (6 bases). The germline gives CDR1 LNHDA, CDR2 SQIVND (reference sequence). The CDR3 has 18 residues. V was shortened by 6 bases and J by 4 bases, with 25 bases between the two germline ends. The CDR3 coding sequence is TGTGCCAGTAGCCGTGGGGTGGGGGACAAAGCACCCGGAAACACCATATATTTT. Protein sequence: CASSRGVGDKAPGNTIYF.

The J gene is TRBJ2-5, the V gene TRBV19, with 15 nucleotides matching TRBD2. In germline, CDR1 is LNHDA, CDR2 SQIVND (reference sequence). The CDR3 length is 17 residues. V was clipped by 9 bases and J by 5 bases; unmatched bases: 13. CDR3: CASSLGGLAGGSETQYF. The CDR3 coding sequence is TGTGCCAGCAGCCTAGGGGGACTAGCGGGGGGATCGGAGACCCAGTACTTC.

The DNA of the CDR3 is TGTGCCAGCAGCGCGGGCTTTCAGGGAAACACCATATATTTT. This codes for CASSAGFQGNTIYF. The chain joins TRBV7-2 to TRBJ1-3; unclear D gene. The CDR3 spans 14 residues. Germline V gene lookup returns CDR1 SGHTA and CDR2 FQGNSA. Trimming took off 5 bases at V and 4 bases at J, with 12 bases between the two ends.

This chain connects TRBV7-2 to TRBJ1-2; 7 nucleotides line up with TRBD1. The CDR3 spans 13 residues. The germline gives CDR1 SGHTA, CDR2 FQGNSA. After removal of 5 bases from V and 4 bases from J, the junction contained 4 bases not matched to a gene. The CDR3 nucleotides read TGTGCCAGCAGCCAGGGGGTCTCCTATGGCTACACCTTC. This codes for CASSQGVSYGYTF.